This T cell receptor beta chain was observed in a study of blood T cell repertoires in COVID-19. Overall study context: Sites in the United States, Italy and Spain provided acute and convalescent COVID-19 samples. Nucleic acid was either cDNA or gDNA, and it came from T cells, B-cell-depleted T cells, or PBMCs.

Data came from immunoSEQ multiplex PCR; TCRdb stores just in-frame clones and leaves some out. The sample comprises over 200,000 clones, around 80% of which are singletons, and 2% to 2.5% rests with the top ten. The CDR3 extends over 14 amino acids. Germline V gene sequence: CDR1 LGHNA, CDR2 YSLEER. Trimming removed 0 bases at V and 6 bases at J, with 11 bases between. Only one count was recorded for this clone. The clonotype comes from a middle-aged man who had recovered from COVID-19. The sample consisted of peripheral blood. This chain uses TRBV4-3 with TRBJ1-2, with D possibly being TRBD1 (6 bases). CDR3 sequence: CASSQEGAGDGYTF. The CDR3 DNA is TGCGCCAGCAGCCAAGAGGGGGCAGGGGATGGCTACACCTTC.